A selection of T cell receptor beta chains follows, all from one sample in a study of T cells after yellow fever vaccination. TCRdb re-analysed the 5' RACE reads in MiXCR, keeping a single row per CDR3 protein. This sample has 500,000 to 650,000 distinct CDR3 sequences, with approximately 13% found just once. Material: PBMCs, obtained on the day of the yellow fever booster vaccination. These receptors came from a man aged 25-40 years who received the YFV17D yellow fever vaccine. Each CDR3 is given without its conserved first and last residue.

V: TRBV19; CDR3: ASSQQGVAGTQY
V: TRBV6-5; CDR3: ASSYLRDTGELF
V: TRBV29-1; CDR3: SVARRESTDTQY
V: TRBV10-3; CDR3: AISEGGSNQPQH
V: TRBV12-3/TRBV12-4; CDR3: ASSRDFPDEQF
V: TRBV12-3/TRBV12-4; CDR3: ASSLQSAYEQY
V: TRBV11-1; CDR3: ASSLSVSGQGISYEQY
V: TRBV5-1; CDR3: ASWGAAQETQY
V: TRBV18; CDR3: ASSPKSNTGELF
V: TRBV21-1; CDR3: ASSKATVWDNEQF
V: TRBV18; CDR3: ASSPPVGLKSKNIQY
V: TRBV12-3/TRBV12-4; CDR3: ASSTPGEWNEQF
V: TRBV7-9; CDR3: ASSFRDRVIYEQY